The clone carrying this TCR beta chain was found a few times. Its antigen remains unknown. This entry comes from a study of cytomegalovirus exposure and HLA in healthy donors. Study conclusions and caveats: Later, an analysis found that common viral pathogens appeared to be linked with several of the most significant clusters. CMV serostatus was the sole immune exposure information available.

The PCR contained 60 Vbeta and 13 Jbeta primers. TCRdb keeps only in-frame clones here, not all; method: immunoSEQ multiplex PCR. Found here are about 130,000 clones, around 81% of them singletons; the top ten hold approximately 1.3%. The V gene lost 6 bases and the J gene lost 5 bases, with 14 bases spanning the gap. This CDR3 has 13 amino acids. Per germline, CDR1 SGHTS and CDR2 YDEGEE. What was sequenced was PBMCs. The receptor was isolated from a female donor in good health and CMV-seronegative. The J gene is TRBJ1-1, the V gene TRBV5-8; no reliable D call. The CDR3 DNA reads TGTGCCAGCAACCCCGGTTGGTGGACTGAAGCTTTCTTT. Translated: CASNPGWWTEAFF.